This T cell receptor (beta chain) was sequenced in a study of OX40 agonist ivuxolimab in advanced cancers. Study summary: Ivuxolimab is a fully human IgG2 antibody that activates OX40 (CD134). Study-wide points: Compared with CD4+, CD8+ T cells on average had more expanded clones. The study observed clonal expansion of CD4+ and CD8+ blood T cells by week 6 at 0.1 to 3.0 mg/kg.

The V and J ends lost 3 bases and 6 bases, in that order; junction bases with no gene match: 2. Per the germline V gene, CDR1 is SEHNR and CDR2 is FQNEAQ (reference sequence). The CDR3 has 13 residues. Of note for this clone: What it binds is unknown.

Autoimmune disease history or systemic immunosuppression led to patients being barred. Data came from immunoSEQ multiplex PCR; TCRdb stores just in-frame clones and leaves some out. The sample lists over 55,000 clones, less than 90% occurring once. The sequenced sample was CD4+ or CD8+ T cells sorted from blood, obtained in a trial of the OX40 agonist ivuxolimab. V gene TRBV7-9 combines with J gene TRBJ2-7; TRBD2 aligns across 10 bases. The receptor was isolated from an adult with an advanced solid tumor such as melanoma, head and neck, liver or kidney cancer. The CDR3 spells CASSFGLAAEQYF. CDR3 coding DNA: TGTGCCAGCAGCTTTGGACTAGCGGCCGAGCAGTACTTC.